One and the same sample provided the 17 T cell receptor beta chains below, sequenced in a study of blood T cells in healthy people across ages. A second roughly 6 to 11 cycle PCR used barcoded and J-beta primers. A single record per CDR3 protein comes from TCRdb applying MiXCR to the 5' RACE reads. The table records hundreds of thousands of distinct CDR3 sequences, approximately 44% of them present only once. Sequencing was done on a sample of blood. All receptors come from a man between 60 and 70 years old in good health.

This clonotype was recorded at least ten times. In nucleotides, the CDR3 is TGTGCCAGCTCATCCCAGGACTACGAGCAGTACTTC. Residues: CASSSQDYEQYF. This sequence joins TRBV18 and TRBJ2-7; D unresolved. The V gene's germline CDR1 is KGHSH and CDR2 LQKENI. There are 12 residues in the CDR3. V was shortened by 5 bases and J by 3 bases, with 8 bases between the two germline ends.

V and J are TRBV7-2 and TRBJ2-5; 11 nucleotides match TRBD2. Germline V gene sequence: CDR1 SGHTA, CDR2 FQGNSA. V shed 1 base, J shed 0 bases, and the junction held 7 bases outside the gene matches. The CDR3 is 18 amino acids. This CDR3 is CASSLGIVAGGYQETQYF. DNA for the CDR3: TGTGCCAGCAGCTTAGGGATAGTAGCGGGGGGGTACCAAGAGACCCAGTACTTC.

This chain's CDR3 is CAISAGTSGVYNEQFF. CDR3 bases: TGTGCCATCAGTGCGGGGACTAGCGGGGTCTACAATGAGCAGTTCTTC. The chain is built from TRBV10-3 and TRBJ2-1, with 13 bases fitting TRBD2. The trim removed 4 bases at V and 3 bases at J, leaving 3 bases unmatched. Germline V lookup: CDR1 ENHRY, CDR2 SYGVKD. This CDR3 is built from 16 residues.

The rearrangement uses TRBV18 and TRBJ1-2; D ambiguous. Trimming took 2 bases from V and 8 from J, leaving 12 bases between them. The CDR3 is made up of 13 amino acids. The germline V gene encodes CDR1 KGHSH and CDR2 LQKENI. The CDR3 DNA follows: TGTGCCAGCTCACCATCTACAGTTCAGGGCTACACCTTC. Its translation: CASSPSTVQGYTF.

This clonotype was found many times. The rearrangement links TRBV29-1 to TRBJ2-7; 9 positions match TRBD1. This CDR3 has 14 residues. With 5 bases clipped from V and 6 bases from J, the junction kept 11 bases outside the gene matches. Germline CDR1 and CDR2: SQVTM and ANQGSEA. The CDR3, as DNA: TGCAGCGTTAGTACCGGGACAGGGCGCAGCGAGCAGTACTTC. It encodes CSVSTGTGRSEQYF.

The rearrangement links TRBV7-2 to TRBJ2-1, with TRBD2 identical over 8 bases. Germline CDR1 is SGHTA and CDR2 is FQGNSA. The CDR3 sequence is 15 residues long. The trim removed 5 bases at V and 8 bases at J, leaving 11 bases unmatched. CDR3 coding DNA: TGTGCCAGCAGCCACAAGCGGGGGCCTGGGGATGAGCAGTTCTTC. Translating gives CASSHKRGPGDEQFF.

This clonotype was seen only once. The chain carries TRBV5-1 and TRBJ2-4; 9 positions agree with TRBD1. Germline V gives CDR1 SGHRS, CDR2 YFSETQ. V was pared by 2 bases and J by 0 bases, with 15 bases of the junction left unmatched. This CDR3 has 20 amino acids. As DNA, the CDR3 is TGCGCCAGCAGCTTCACCTGGACAGGGGCCACACCTCTAGCCAAAAACATTCAGTACTTC. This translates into CASSFTWTGATPLAKNIQYF.

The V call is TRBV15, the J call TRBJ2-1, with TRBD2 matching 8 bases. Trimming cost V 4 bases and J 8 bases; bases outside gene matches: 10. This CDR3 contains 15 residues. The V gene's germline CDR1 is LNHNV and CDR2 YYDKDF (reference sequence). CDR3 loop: CATSTDLGGAHEQFF. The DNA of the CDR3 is TGTGCCACCAGCACTGATCTCGGGGGGGCCCATGAGCAGTTCTTC.

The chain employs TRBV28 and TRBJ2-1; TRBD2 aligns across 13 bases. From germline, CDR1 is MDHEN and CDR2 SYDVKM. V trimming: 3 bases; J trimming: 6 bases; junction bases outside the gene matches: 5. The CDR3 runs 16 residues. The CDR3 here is CASSLTSGGISNEQFF. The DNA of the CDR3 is TGTGCCAGCAGTTTGACTAGCGGGGGGATAAGCAATGAGCAGTTCTTC.

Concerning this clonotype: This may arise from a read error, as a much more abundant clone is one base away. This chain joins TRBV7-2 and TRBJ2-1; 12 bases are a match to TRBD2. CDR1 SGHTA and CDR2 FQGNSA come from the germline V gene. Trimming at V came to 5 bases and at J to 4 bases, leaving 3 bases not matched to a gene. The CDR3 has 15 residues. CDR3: CASSGLAGSYNEQFF. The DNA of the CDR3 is TGTGCCAGCAGCGGACTAGCGGGGAGTTACAATGAGCAGTTCTTC.

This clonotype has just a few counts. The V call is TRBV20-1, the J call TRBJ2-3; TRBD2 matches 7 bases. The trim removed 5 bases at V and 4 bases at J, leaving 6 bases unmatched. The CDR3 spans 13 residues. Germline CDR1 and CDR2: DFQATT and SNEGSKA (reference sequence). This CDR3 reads CSAVAGRPDTQYF. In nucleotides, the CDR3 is TGCAGTGCTGTAGCGGGCCGACCAGATACGCAGTATTTT.

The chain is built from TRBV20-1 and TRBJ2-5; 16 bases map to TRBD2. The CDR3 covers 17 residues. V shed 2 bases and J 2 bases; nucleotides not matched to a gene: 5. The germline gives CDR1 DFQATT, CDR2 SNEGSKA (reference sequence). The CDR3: CSARSSGLAGGQETQYF. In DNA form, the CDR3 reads TGCAGTGCTAGATCATCGGGACTAGCGGGGGGGCAAGAGACCCAGTACTTC.

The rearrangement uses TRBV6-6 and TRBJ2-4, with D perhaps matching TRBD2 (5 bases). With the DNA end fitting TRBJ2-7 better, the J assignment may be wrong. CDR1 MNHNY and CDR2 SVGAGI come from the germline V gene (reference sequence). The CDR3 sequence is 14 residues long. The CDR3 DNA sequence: TGTGCCAGCAGTTATTCGGGGTGGGCCTACGAGCAGTACTTC. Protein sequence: CASSYSGWAYEQYF.

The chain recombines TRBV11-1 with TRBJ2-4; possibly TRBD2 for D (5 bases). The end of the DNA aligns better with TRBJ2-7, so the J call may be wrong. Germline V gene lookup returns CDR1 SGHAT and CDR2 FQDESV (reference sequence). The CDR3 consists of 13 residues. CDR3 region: CASSLTSFDEQYF. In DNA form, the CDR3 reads TGTGCCAGCAGCCTAACTAGTTTTGACGAGCAGTACTTC.

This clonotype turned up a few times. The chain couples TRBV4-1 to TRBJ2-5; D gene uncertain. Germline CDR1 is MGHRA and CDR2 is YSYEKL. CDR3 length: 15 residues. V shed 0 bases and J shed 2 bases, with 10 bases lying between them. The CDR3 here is CASSQDIMVQETQYF. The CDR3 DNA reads TGCGCCAGCAGCCAAGATATTATGGTTCAAGAGACCCAGTACTTC.

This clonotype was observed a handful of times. The CDR3, as DNA: TGCAGTGCCAGACACTTTGGGGTCAATGAGCAGTTCTTC. It is translated as CSARHFGVNEQFF. The rearrangement links TRBV20-1 to TRBJ2-1; D is unclear. Germline V CDR1 and CDR2: DFQATT, SNEGSKA (reference sequence). This CDR3 spans 13 amino acids. Deletions cut 6 bases from V and 6 bases from J, with 15 bases between.

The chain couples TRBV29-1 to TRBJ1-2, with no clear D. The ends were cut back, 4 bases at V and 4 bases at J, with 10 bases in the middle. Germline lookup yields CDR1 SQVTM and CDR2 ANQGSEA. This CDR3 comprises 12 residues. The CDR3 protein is CSVVFGSYGYTF. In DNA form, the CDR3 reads TGCAGCGTTGTATTTGGCAGCTATGGCTACACCTTC.